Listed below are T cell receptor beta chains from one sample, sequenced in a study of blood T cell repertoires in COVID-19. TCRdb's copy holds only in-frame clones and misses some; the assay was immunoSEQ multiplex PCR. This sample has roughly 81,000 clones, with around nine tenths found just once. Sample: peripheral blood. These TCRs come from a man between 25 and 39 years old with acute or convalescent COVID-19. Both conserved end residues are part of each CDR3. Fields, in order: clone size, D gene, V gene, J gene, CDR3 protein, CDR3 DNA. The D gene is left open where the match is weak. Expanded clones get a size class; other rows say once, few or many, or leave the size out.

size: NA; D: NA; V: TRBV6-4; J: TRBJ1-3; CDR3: CASRSSSGNTIYF; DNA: TGTGCCAGCCGTTCGTCTTCTGGAAACACCATATATTTT
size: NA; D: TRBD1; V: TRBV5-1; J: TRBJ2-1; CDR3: CASAPGTEHNEQFF; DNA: TGCGCCAGCGCCCCCGGGACAGAGCACAATGAGCAGTTCTTC
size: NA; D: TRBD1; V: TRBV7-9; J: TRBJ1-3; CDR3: CASSYSGTERQTGNTIYF; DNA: TGTGCCAGCAGTTATTCCGGGACAGAGCGACAAACTGGAAACACCATATATTTT
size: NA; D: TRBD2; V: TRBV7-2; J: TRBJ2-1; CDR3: CASSSFSGVSYNEQFF; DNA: TGTGCCAGCAGCTCCTTTAGCGGGGTATCCTACAATGAGCAGTTCTTC
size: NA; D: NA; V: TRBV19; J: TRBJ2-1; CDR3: CASSIRVSYNEQFF; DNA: TGTGCCAGTAGTATTAGAGTTTCCTACAATGAGCAGTTCTTC
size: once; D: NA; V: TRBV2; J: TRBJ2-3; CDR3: CASRRTPRTDTQYF; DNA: TGTGCCAGCAGGAGGACACCCCGCACAGATACGCAGTATTTT
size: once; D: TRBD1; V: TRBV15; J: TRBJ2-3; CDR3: CATSGAPGQGTDTQYF; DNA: TGTGCCACCAGCGGCGCCCCTGGACAGGGCACAGATACGCAGTATTTT
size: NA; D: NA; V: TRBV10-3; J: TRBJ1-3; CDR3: CAISDRNGNTIYF; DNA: TGTGCCATCAGTGACAGGAATGGAAACACCATATATTTT
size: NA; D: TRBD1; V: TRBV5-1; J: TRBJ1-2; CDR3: CASAGTAGVYGYTF; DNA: TGCGCCAGCGCCGGGACAGCGGGTGTATATGGCTACACCTTC
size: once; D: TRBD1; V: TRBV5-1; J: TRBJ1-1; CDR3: CASRGQMNTEAFF; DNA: TGCGCCAGCAGGGGACAGATGAACACTGAAGCTTTCTTT
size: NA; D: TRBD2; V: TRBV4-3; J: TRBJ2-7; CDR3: CASSPGLAGPLWEQYF; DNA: TGCGCCAGCAGCCCGGGACTAGCGGGCCCCCTCTGGGAGCAGTACTTC
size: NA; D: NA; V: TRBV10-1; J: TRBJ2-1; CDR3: CASSDSGVYNEQFF; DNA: TGCGCCAGCAGTGATAGCGGCGTCTACAATGAGCAGTTCTTC
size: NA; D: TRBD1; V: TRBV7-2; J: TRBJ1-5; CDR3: CASSLAGTEDQPQHF; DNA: TGTGCCAGCAGCTTAGCCGGGACAGAAGATCAGCCCCAGCATTTT
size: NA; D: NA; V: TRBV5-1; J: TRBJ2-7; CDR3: CASSSGQGSLYEQYF; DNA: TGCGCCAGCAGCTCCGGGCAGGGTTCCCTCTACGAGCAGTACTTC
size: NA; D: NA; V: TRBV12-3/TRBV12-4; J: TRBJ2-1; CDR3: CASSEIRGEQFF; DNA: TGTGCCAGCAGTGAAATACGGGGTGAGCAGTTCTTC
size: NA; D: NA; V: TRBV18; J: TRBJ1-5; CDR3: CASSPPGSPGGPQHF; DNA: TGTGCCAGCTCACCCCCCGGCTCACCCGGGGGGCCCCAGCATTTT
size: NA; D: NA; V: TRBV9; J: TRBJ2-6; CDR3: CASSDEPLRDTVSGANVLTF; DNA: TGTGCCAGCAGCGACGAGCCCCTTCGGGACACTGTCTCTGGGGCCAACGTCCTGACTTTC
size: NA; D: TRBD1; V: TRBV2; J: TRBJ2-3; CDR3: CASERQGLNVDTQYF; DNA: TGTGCCAGCGAAAGACAGGGTCTCAATGTGGATACGCAGTATTTT
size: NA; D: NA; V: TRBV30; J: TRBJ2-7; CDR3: CAWSRNSGLYEQYF; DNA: TGTGCCTGGAGTAGGAATAGCGGTCTTTACGAGCAGTACTTC
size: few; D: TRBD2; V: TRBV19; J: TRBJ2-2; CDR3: CASHRLAGGAGELFF; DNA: TGTGCCAGCCACCGGCTAGCGGGAGGGGCCGGGGAGCTGTTTTTT
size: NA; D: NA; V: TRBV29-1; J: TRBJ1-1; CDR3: CSVLGAGGAFF; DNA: TGCAGCGTCCTTGGGGCAGGTGGGGCTTTCTTT
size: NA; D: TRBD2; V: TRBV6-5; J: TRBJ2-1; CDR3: CASSLAGGGEQFF; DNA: TGTGCCAGCAGCTTAGCGGGAGGGGGTGAGCAGTTCTTC
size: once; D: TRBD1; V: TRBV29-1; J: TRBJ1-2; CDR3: CSVKKGARNYGYTF; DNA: TGCAGCGTCAAAAAGGGGGCGCGAAACTATGGCTACACCTTC
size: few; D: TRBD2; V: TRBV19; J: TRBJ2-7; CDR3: CASSRGTNPIYEQYF; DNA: TGTGCCAGTAGCCGAGGGACTAACCCTATCTACGAGCAGTACTTC
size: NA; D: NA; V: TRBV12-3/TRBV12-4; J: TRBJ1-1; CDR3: CASSLAWGAEAFF; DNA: TGTGCCAGCAGTTTGGCGTGGGGCGCTGAAGCTTTCTTT
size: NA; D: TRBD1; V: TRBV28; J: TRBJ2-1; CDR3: CASSQQGRPYNEQFF; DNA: TGTGCCAGCAGTCAACAGGGGCGCCCCTACAATGAGCAGTTCTTC
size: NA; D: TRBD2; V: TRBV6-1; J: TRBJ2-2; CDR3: CATTVGGTGELFF; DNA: TGTGCCACCACCGTGGGGGGGACCGGGGAGCTGTTTTTT
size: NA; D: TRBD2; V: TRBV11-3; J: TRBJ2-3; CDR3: CASGPSGADTQYF; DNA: TGTGCCAGCGGTCCTAGCGGCGCAGATACGCAGTATTTT
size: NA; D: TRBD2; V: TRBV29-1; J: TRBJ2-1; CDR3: CSAGGGSSYNEQFF; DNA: TGCAGCGCGGGCGGCGGGAGTTCCTACAATGAGCAGTTCTTC
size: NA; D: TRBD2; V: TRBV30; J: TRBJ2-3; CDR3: CAWMGAGGPDTQYF; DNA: TGTGCCTGGATGGGAGCGGGAGGGCCAGATACGCAGTATTTT
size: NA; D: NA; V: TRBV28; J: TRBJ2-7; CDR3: CASSLGQLYEQYF; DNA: TGTGCCAGCAGTTTGGGACAACTGTACGAGCAGTACTTC
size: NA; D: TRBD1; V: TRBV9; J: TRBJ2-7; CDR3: CASSKDRVRHDPHEQYF; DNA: TGTGCCAGCAGCAAGGACAGGGTTCGGCACGACCCCCACGAGCAGTACTTC
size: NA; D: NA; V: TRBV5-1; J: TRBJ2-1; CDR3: CASSLTIHEQFF; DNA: TGCGCCAGCAGCTTGACTATCCATGAGCAGTTCTTC
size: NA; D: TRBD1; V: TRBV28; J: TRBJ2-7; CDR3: CASSLSGTGNYEQYF; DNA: TGTGCCAGCAGTTTATCGGGGACAGGGAACTACGAGCAGTACTTC
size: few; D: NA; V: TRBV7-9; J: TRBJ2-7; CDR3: CASSTGTRLYEQYF; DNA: TGTGCCAGCAGCACCGGGACACGTCTCTACGAGCAGTACTTC
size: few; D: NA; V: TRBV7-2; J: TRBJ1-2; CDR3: CASSYLQGNYGYTF; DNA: TGTGCCAGCAGCTACCTACAGGGTAACTATGGCTACACCTTC
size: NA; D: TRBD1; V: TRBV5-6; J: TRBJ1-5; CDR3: CASSAQGAPGNQPQHF; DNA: TGTGCCAGCAGTGCACAGGGGGCGCCCGGCAATCAGCCCCAGCATTTT
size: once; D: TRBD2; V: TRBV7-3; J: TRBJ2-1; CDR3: CASSLGTSGSNEQFF; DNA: TGTGCCAGCAGCTTGGGAACTAGCGGGAGTAATGAGCAGTTCTTC
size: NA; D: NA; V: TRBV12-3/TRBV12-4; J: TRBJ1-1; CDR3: CASSLTANTEAFF; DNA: TGTGCCAGCAGTTTGACAGCCAACACTGAAGCTTTCTTT
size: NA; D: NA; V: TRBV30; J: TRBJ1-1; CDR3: CAWAQMNTEAFF; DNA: TGTGCCTGGGCCCAGATGAACACTGAAGCTTTCTTT
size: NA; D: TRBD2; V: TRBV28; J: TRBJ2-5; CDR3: CASSSPTSGRETQYF; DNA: TGTGCCAGCAGTTCTCCGACTAGCGGGAGGGAGACCCAGTACTTC
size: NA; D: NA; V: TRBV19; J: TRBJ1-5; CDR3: CASSVLDQPQHF; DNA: TGTGCCAGTAGTGTACTCGATCAGCCCCAGCATTTT
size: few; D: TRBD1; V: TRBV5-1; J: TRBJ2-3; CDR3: CASSKLPKQGARLDTQYF; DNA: TGCGCCAGCAGCAAGCTTCCAAAACAGGGGGCGAGACTGGATACGCAGTATTTT
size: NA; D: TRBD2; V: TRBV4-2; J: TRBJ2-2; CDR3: CASSQLAGGSLGGELFF; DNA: TGTGCCAGCAGCCAACTAGCGGGAGGGTCTTTGGGCGGGGAGCTGTTTTTT
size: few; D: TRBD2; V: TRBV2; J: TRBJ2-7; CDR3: CASRLCLAGADYCEQYF; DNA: TGTGCCAGCAGGCTTTGCCTAGCGGGAGCCGATTACTGCGAGCAGTACTTC
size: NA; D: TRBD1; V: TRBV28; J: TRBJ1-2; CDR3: CASSSHRGLRYGYTF; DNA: TGTGCCAGCAGTTCGCACAGGGGGTTGCGCTATGGCTACACCTTC
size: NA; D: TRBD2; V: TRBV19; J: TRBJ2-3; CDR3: CASRKGGAGSNTDTQYF; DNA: TGTGCCAGTAGGAAGGGAGGGGCGGGCTCAAACACAGATACGCAGTATTTT
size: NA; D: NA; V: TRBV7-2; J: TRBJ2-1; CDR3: CASSLVASYNEQFF; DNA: TGTGCCAGCAGCTTAGTGGCTAGTTATAATGAGCAGTTCTTC
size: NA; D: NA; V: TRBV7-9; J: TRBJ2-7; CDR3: CASSLARGPRNSYEQYF; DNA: TGTGCCAGCAGCTTAGCGCGAGGCCCCAGAAACTCCTACGAGCAGTACTTC
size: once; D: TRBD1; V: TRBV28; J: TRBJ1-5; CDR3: CASSLWGTGGYQPQHF; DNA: TGTGCCAGCAGTTTATGGGGGACAGGGGGATATCAGCCCCAGCATTTT
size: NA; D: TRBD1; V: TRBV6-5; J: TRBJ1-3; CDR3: CASKQGGNTIYF; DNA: TGTGCCAGCAAACAGGGGGGGAACACCATATATTTT
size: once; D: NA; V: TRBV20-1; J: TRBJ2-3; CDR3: CSASLSGPLVDTQYF; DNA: TGCAGTGCTAGTCTCAGCGGGCCCCTGGTAGATACGCAGTATTTT
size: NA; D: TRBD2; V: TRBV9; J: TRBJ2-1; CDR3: CASSHSRVGTKYNEQFF; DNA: TGTGCCAGCAGCCACAGCCGGGTTGGGACTAAATACAATGAGCAGTTCTTC
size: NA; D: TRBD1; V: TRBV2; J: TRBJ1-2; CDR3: CASSEDRGLNYGYTF; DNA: TGTGCCAGCAGTGAAGACAGGGGGCTTAACTATGGCTACACCTTC
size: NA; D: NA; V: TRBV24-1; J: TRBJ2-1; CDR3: CATSQVNEQFF; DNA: TGTGCCACCAGCCAGGTCAATGAGCAGTTCTTC
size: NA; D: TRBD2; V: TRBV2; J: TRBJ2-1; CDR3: CASTGTRVNEQFF; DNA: TGTGCCAGCACCGGGACTAGAGTCAATGAGCAGTTCTTC
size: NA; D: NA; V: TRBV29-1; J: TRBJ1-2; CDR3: CSVTANYGYTF; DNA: TGCAGCGTGACAGCTAACTATGGCTACACCTTC
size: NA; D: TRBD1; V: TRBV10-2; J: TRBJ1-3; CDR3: CASRGVGGENTIYF; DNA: TGCGCCAGCCGCGGAGTAGGGGGCGAAAACACCATATATTTT